One and the same sample provided the 30 T cell receptor beta chains below, sequenced in a study of OX40 agonist ivuxolimab in advanced cancers. Library preparation employed the immunoSEQ multiplex PCR assay. TCRdb carries this immuneACCESS record with in-frame sequences only. Its versions omit some clonotypes, under half of them owing to an unresolved V gene in the studies checked, with the rest unexplained. Here the sample has 55,000 to 80,000 clones; approximately 79% occur a single time. The leading ten clones occupy more than 2% of the sample. The source was CD4+ or CD8+ T cells sorted from blood, collected in a trial of the OX40 agonist ivuxolimab. The receptors were sampled from an adult with an advanced solid tumor such as melanoma, head and neck, liver or kidney cancer.

This clone has just a few counts. The chain is built from TRBV11-2 and TRBJ1-1; D gene uncertain. Germline CDR1 is SGHAT and CDR2 is FQNNGV. The CDR3 covers 13 residues. Trimming stripped 0 bases from V and 11 bases from J, with 13 bases between. The CDR3 region is CASSLESAGQAFF. CDR3 nucleotide sequence: TGTGCCAGCAGCTTAGAATCGGCAGGCCAGGCTTTCTTT. The variable domain in full, completed from reference TRBV11-2 and TRBJ1-1, reads EAGVAQSPRYKIIEKRQSVAFWCNPISGHATLYWYQQILGQGPKLLIQFQNNGVVDDSQLPKDRFSAERLKGVDSTLKIQPAKLEDSAVYLCASSLESAGQAFFGQGTRLTVV.

The chain has TRBV15 and TRBJ1-3, with D possibly TRBD1 on 6 matching bases. From germline, CDR1 is LNHNV and CDR2 YYDKDF (reference sequence). CDR3 length: 17 residues. Trimming left V 1 base short and J 0 bases short, with 13 bases between. The CDR3 DNA is TGTGCCACCAGCAGAGGGTACAGGGCTTACTCTGGAAACACCATATATTTT. As protein: CATSRGYRAYSGNTIYF.

This rearrangement joins TRBV19 to TRBJ1-2, with 7 bases identical to TRBD1. The germline V gene has CDR1 LNHDA and CDR2 SQIVND (reference sequence). Losses at the gene ends were 5 bases for V and 1 base for J; bases not matched to a gene: 13. The CDR3 totals 17 residues. CDR3 loop: CASSQIPGTALNYGYTF. The CDR3 DNA follows: TGTGCCAGTAGTCAAATCCCGGGGACAGCCCTTAACTATGGCTACACCTTC.

The CDR3 sequence: CASSPGAAQYF. The DNA of the CDR3 is TGTGCCAGCAGCCCGGGGGCGGCCCAGTACTTC. The rearrangement uses TRBV7-2 and TRBJ2-5; tentatively, D is TRBD1 or TRBD2 (6 bases each). Germline V gene sequence: CDR1 SGHTA, CDR2 FQGNSA. The CDR3 covers 11 residues. V dropped 5 bases and J dropped 9 bases, with 10 bases sitting between them.

The table lists this clone with a few counts. The chain couples TRBV15 to TRBJ2-1; D is possibly TRBD1 (7 bases). V gave up 5 bases and J gave up 5 bases, with 13 bases separating them. CDR1 LNHNV and CDR2 YYDKDF come from the germline V gene (reference sequence). The CDR3 is 14 amino acids. CDR3 loop: CATSWRGRHNEQFF. DNA for the CDR3: TGTGCCACCAGCTGGAGGGGGCGACACAATGAGCAGTTCTTC. The entire variable domain, with the rest obtained from reference TRBV15 and TRBJ2-1, is as follows: DAMVIQNPRYQVTQFGKPVTLSCSQTLNHNVMYWYQQKSSQAPKLLFHYYDKDFNNEADTPDNFQSRRPNTSFCFLDIRSPGLGDTAMYLCATSWRGRHNEQFFGPGTRLTVL.

This chain uses TRBV5-1 with TRBJ2-5, with TRBD2 matching 7 bases. This CDR3 has 16 amino acids. V shed 1 base and J 2 bases; nucleotides not matched to a gene: 8. Germline-derived CDR1 and CDR2 are SGHRS and YFSETQ. The CDR3 region has the DNA TGCGCCAGCAGCTTGTCGGGGGGACGAGGACAAGAGACCCAGTACTTC. The encoded protein is CASSLSGGRGQETQYF.

V is TRBV5-6 and J is TRBJ2-1, with 7 bases that match TRBD2. This CDR3 has 13 residues. In germline, CDR1 is SGHDT, CDR2 YYEEEE. With 2 bases clipped from V and 10 bases from J, the junction kept 6 bases outside the gene matches. In DNA form, the CDR3 reads TGTGCCAGCAGCTTCCCCCCGCGGGGGGAGCAGTTCTTC. Amino acids: CASSFPPRGEQFF. The whole variable domain, filled in from reference TRBV5-6 and TRBJ2-1, reads DAGVTQSPTHLIKTRGQQVTLRCSPKSGHDTVSWYQQALGQGPQFIFQYYEEEERQRGNFPDRFSGHQFPNYSSELNVNALLLGDSALYLCASSFPPRGEQFFGPGTRLTVL.

There are a few counts of this clone. The gene calls are TRBV6-4 and TRBJ1-5; no clear D gene. V was cut by 2 bases and J by 0 bases, with 5 bases left in between. CDR3 length: 14 residues. Germline assignment: CDR1 MRHNA and CDR2 SNTAGT. The CDR3 spells CASSDGSSNQPQHF. The CDR3 DNA follows: TGTGCCAGCAGTGACGGTAGTAGCAATCAGCCCCAGCATTTT.

This rearrangement joins TRBV27 to TRBJ2-3; TRBD2 aligns across 15 bases. The V segment lost 3 bases and the J segment 6 bases; nucleotides outside the gene matches: 1. The germline V gene has CDR1 MNHEY and CDR2 SMNVEV (reference sequence). The CDR3 consists of 15 residues. CDR3 coding DNA: TGTGCCAGCAGTTTGGGACTAGCGGGGGGCGATACGCAGTATTTT. Amino acid sequence: CASSLGLAGGDTQYF.

In DNA form, the CDR3 reads TGTGCCAGCAGCTTAGCCGCTGCGGACAGGGCTATAGGCTACACCTTC. It yields the protein CASSLAAADRAIGYTF. The chain carries TRBV7-9 and TRBJ1-2, with 8 bases that match TRBD1. The CDR3 spans 16 residues. The germline V gene encodes CDR1 SEHNR and CDR2 FQNEAQ (reference sequence). Trimming took 0 bases from V and 8 from J; bases not matched to a gene: 11.

This chain links TRBV19 with TRBJ1-2, with TRBD1 as a possible D gene (5 bases). Germline-derived CDR1 and CDR2 are LNHDA and SQIVND (reference sequence). CDR3 length: 13 residues. V was cut by 6 bases and J by 4 bases, with 12 bases left in between. This chain's CDR3 is CASSQPGGYGYTF. CDR3 bases: TGTGCCAGTAGCCAACCTGGGGGCTATGGCTACACCTTC. Complete variable domain (other parts from reference TRBV19 and TRBJ1-2): DGGITQSPKYLFRKEGQNVTLSCEQNLNHDAMYWYRQDPGQGLRLIYYSQIVNDFQKGDIAEGYSVSREKKESFPLTVTSAQKNPTAFYLCASSQPGGYGYTFGSGTRLTVV.

This chain joins TRBV5-4 and TRBJ2-2; possible D gene TRBD2, 5 bases. The CDR3 has 14 residues. CDR1 is SGHNT, CDR2 YYREEE, per germline (reference sequence). V lost 4 bases to trimming and J lost 1 base, with 8 bases between them. The CDR3 loop reads CASSGSQNTGELFF. CDR3 sequence (DNA): TGTGCCAGCAGCGGGAGTCAGAACACCGGGGAGCTGTTTTTT. Based on the CDR3 plus reference TRBV5-4 and TRBJ2-2, the full variable domain is ETGVTQSPTHLIKTRGQQVTLRCSSQSGHNTVSWYQQALGQGPQFIFQYYREEENGRGNFPPRFSGLQFPNYSSELNVNALELDDSALYLCASSGSQNTGELFFGEGSRLTVL.

The chain employs TRBV9 and TRBJ2-1, with D possibly called TRBD1 or TRBD2 (6 bases each). In germline, CDR1 is SGDLS, CDR2 YYNGEE. Trimming took 0 bases from V and 7 from J, leaving 14 bases between them. The CDR3 contains 15 residues. The CDR3, as DNA: TGTGCCAGCAGCGTAGACCGGGGGCGAAATAATGAGCAGTTCTTC. This codes for CASSVDRGRNNEQFF.

The chain carries TRBV10-3 and TRBJ2-1; D is undetermined. The CDR3 loop spans 15 amino acids. Germline CDR1 reads ENHRY; CDR2 reads SYGVKD. V lost 4 bases and J 1 base, leaving 11 bases between the germline ends. The chain's CDR3 is CAISGTGASYNEQFF. The CDR3 nucleotides are TGTGCCATCAGTGGGACGGGTGCTTCCTACAATGAGCAGTTCTTC.

This chain uses TRBV20-1 with TRBJ2-1; no clear D gene. The CDR3 loop spans 10 amino acids. Deletions cut 5 bases from V and 8 bases from J, with 7 bases between. The germline CDR1 and CDR2 sequences are DFQATT and SNEGSKA (reference sequence). The CDR3 loop is CSALADEQFF. The CDR3 nucleotides read TGCAGTGCTTTAGCCGATGAGCAGTTCTTC.

This chain joins TRBV11-3 and TRBJ1-3; no clear D. Trimming removed 3 bases from V and 0 bases from J, with 9 bases in between. Germline CDR1 reads SGHNT; CDR2 reads YENEEA. The CDR3 totals 15 residues. CDR3 sequence reads: CASSFRTSSGNTIYF. CDR3 sequence (DNA): TGTGCCAGCAGCTTCAGGACCAGCTCTGGAAACACCATATATTTT.

The V and J genes are TRBV2 and TRBJ2-7; D ambiguous. This CDR3 has 15 residues. Trimming took 1 base from V and 1 from J, leaving 11 bases between them. Germline V gene sequence: CDR1 SNHLY, CDR2 FYNNEI. The CDR3 here is CASSEVDLGSYEQYF. The CDR3 coding sequence is TGTGCCAGCAGTGAAGTGGACCTTGGGTCCTACGAGCAGTACTTC.

The chain has TRBV7-3 and TRBJ2-1; 7 bases align to TRBD1. Unmatched junction bases numbered 13, after V lost 2 bases and J lost 9 bases. Germline CDR1 reads SGHTA; CDR2 reads FQGTGA. The CDR3 is 16 residues long. This CDR3 is CASSLADRQGSGEQFF. For the CDR3, the DNA is TGTGCCAGCAGCTTAGCGGACAGACAGGGTTCGGGTGAGCAGTTCTTC.

This sequence joins TRBV27 and TRBJ2-3; D is undetermined. Per the germline V gene, CDR1 is MNHEY and CDR2 is SMNVEV (reference sequence). V lost 7 bases to trimming and J lost 2 bases, with 13 bases between them. CDR3 length: 14 residues. This CDR3 reads CASTLKGSTDTQYF. For the CDR3, the DNA is TGTGCCAGCACCCTAAAAGGGTCCACAGATACGCAGTATTTT.

This clone was detected once. The gene calls are TRBV27 and TRBJ2-5, with a possible D match to TRBD2 (5 bases). Germline assignment: CDR1 MNHEY and CDR2 SMNVEV (reference sequence). This CDR3 region has 13 residues. V lost 6 bases and J 4 bases, leaving 12 bases between the germline ends. CDR3 sequence reads: CASRGRGRETQYF. DNA of the CDR3: TGTGCCAGCAGGGGCCGAGGGCGAGAGACCCAGTACTTC.

The chain links TRBV7-3 to TRBJ1-6; D not resolved. Trimming pared 2 bases from V and 5 bases from J, leaving 7 bases between. This CDR3 contains 14 residues. Germline V CDR1 and CDR2: SGHTA, FQGTGA. CDR3: CASSLQGNNSPLHF. The CDR3, as DNA: TGTGCCAGCAGCTTACAAGGGAATAATTCACCCCTCCACTTT.

Only one count was recorded for this clone. The chain couples TRBV29-1 to TRBJ1-3; D is possibly TRBD1 (6 bases). CDR1 and CDR2 from the germline V gene are SQVTM and ANQGSEA. Trimming took off 4 bases at V and 6 bases at J, with 10 bases between the two ends. This CDR3 has 12 amino acids. CDR3 DNA: TGCAGCGTTGCTCAGGGGACAAACACCATATATTTT. It translates to CSVAQGTNTIYF.

The J gene is TRBJ1-1, the V gene TRBV7-2, with TRBD1 identical over 7 bases. Germline V gene lookup returns CDR1 SGHTA and CDR2 FQGNSA. With V trimmed by 5 bases and J by 3 bases, 6 bases remained unmatched. The CDR3 totals 14 residues. CDR3 DNA sequence: TGTGCCAGCAGCCCAGGGGGATTGCACACTGAAGCTTTCTTT. It is translated as CASSPGGLHTEAFF.

This clone appeared once. V usage is TRBV18 and J usage is TRBJ1-3, with unresolved D. The CDR3 loop spans 14 amino acids. The V and J ends lost 5 bases and 7 bases respectively, with 15 bases between them. Germline V gene data show CDR1 as KGHSH and CDR2 as LQKENI. CDR3 loop: CASSEDSLGNTIYF. The CDR3, as DNA: TGTGCCAGCTCAGAGGACTCTCTAGGGAACACCATATATTTT.

The chain is built from TRBV27 and TRBJ2-2, with 7 nucleotides matching TRBD2. Losses at the gene ends were 7 bases for V and 5 bases for J; bases not matched to a gene: 16. The length of the CDR3 is 17 residues. Germline lookup yields CDR1 MNHEY and CDR2 SMNVEV (reference sequence). CDR3 protein: CASTARRAGVRTGELFF. The CDR3 DNA follows: TGTGCCAGCACCGCCCGCCGGGCGGGAGTTCGTACCGGGGAGCTGTTTTTT.

The chain combines TRBV27 with TRBJ1-3; D is unresolved. CDR1 is MNHEY and CDR2 is SMNVEV in the germline V gene (reference sequence). CDR3 length: 14 amino acids. V was pared by 7 bases and J by 2 bases, with 12 bases between. The CDR3 sequence is CASTSGRTGNTIYF. CDR3 coding DNA: TGTGCCAGCACCTCCGGGAGGACTGGAAACACCATATATTTT.

This clone was found once. This rearrangement joins TRBV13 to TRBJ2-3; the D gene is possibly TRBD2 (5 bases). Germline V gives CDR1 PRHDT, CDR2 FYEKMQ (reference sequence). The CDR3 is 14 residues long. V shed 5 bases and J shed 4 bases, with 13 bases lying between them. The CDR3 coding sequence is TGTGCCAGCAGCCCCCCGACTAAAGCAGATACGCAGTATTTT. It codes for CASSPPTKADTQYF. Together with reference TRBV13 and TRBJ2-3, the CDR3 gives the full variable domain: AAGVIQSPRHLIKEKRETATLKCYPIPRHDTVYWYQQGPGQDPQFLISFYEKMQSDKGSIPDRFSAQQFSDYHSELNMSSLELGDSALYFCASSPPTKADTQYFGPGTRLTVL.

The chain recombines TRBV6-4 with TRBJ1-2; TRBD1 matches at 7 bases. The CDR3 has 17 residues. V trimming: 0 bases; J trimming: 8 bases; junction bases outside the gene matches: 15. Germline-derived CDR1 and CDR2 are MRHNA and SNTAGT. The CDR3: CASSDSYGAGTVRGYTF. CDR3 DNA: TGTGCCAGCAGTGACTCGTACGGGGCAGGGACAGTTCGGGGCTACACCTTC.

This chain links TRBV7-2 with TRBJ1-2, with unresolved D. The V gene lost 5 bases and the J gene lost 6 bases, with 13 bases spanning the gap. This CDR3 comprises 13 residues. Germline CDR1 SGHTA, CDR2 FQGNSA. This CDR3 is CASSEERLDGYTF. In DNA form, the CDR3 reads TGTGCCAGCAGCGAGGAACGTTTAGATGGCTACACCTTC.

There are a few counts of this clone. The chain uses TRBV6-6 and TRBJ1-5; D is perhaps TRBD1 (6 bases). The germline gives CDR1 MNHNY, CDR2 SVGAGI (reference sequence). The CDR3 runs 13 residues. The CDR3 loop reads CASRGAVNQPQHF. The DNA for the CDR3 is TGTGCGTCGCGGGGGGCAGTTAATCAGCCCCAGCATTTT.